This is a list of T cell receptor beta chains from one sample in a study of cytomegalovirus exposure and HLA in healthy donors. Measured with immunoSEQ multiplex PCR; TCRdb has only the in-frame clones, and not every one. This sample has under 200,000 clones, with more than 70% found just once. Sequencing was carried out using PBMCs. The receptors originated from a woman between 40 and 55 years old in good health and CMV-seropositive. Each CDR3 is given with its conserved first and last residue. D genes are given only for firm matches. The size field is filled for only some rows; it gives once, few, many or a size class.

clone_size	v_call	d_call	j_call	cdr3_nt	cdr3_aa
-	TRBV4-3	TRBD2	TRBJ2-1	TGCGCCAGCAGCCAACTAGCGGGACCCTACAATGAGCAGTTCTTC	CASSQLAGPYNEQFF
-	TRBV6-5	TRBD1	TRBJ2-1	TGTGCCAGCAGAACAGGGGGCCAGGATGAGCAGTTCTTC	CASRTGGQDEQFF
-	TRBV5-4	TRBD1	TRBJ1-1	TGTGCCAGCAGCTTGGGGGGGGGACAGGGGATCACTGAAGCTTTCTTT	CASSLGGGQGITEAFF
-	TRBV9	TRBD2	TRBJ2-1	TGTGCCAGCAGCGTAGGGGGGGGGTACAATGAGCAGTTCTTC	CASSVGGGYNEQFF
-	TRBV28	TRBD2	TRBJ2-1	TGTGCCAGCAGTTCGATACTAGCGGGGTACAATGAGCAGTTCTTC	CASSSILAGYNEQFF
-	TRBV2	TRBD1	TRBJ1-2	TGTGCCAGCAGTGCAACGGACAGGGGGGACTATGGCTACACCTTC	CASSATDRGDYGYTF
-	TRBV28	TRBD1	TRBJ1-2	TGTGCCAGCAGGTCGACAGGGGGCCCCTGGGGCTACACCTTC	CASRSTGGPWGYTF
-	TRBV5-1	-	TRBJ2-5	TGCGCCAGCAGCCCAGGGACTGCGGGCGAGACCCAGTACTTC	CASSPGTAGETQYF
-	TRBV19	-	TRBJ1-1	TGTGCCAGTAGTATTAGGGGGATCACTGAAGCTTTCTTT	CASSIRGITEAFF
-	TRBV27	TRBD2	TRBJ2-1	TGTGCCAGCAGTTCAAAGACTAGCCCCCCGTTCTTC	CASSSKTSPPFF
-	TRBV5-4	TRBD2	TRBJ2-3	TGTGCCAGCAGCCTAGCGGGAGTCCTCACAGATACGCAGTATTTT	CASSLAGVLTDTQYF
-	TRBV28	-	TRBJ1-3	TGTGCCAGCAGTTTAAGGGGATGGATCGGAAACACCATATATTTT	CASSLRGWIGNTIYF
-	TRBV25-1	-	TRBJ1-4	TGTGCCAGCAGTGGGCGGCGGCTACCTAATGAAAAACTGTTTTTT	CASSGRRLPNEKLFF
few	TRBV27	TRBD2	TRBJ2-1	TGTGCCAGCAGTATCTCCGGGACTAGGGCTGAGCAGTTCTTC	CASSISGTRAEQFF
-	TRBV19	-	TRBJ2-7	TGTGCCAGTACCACCACAGCGGGCTACGAGCAGTACTTC	CASTTTAGYEQYF
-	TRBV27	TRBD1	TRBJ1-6	TGTGCCAGCAGTCGAGTGGACAGGGATAATTCACCCCTCCACTTT	CASSRVDRDNSPLHF
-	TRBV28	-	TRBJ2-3	TGTGCCAGCCTTGTAATAGCGGTTTACACAGATACGCAGTATTTT	CASLVIAVYTDTQYF
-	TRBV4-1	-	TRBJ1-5	TGCGCCAGCAGTCAAGCAGCGGGTAGCAATCAGCCCCAGCATTTT	CASSQAAGSNQPQHF
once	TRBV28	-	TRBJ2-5	TGTGCCATCCAGGGAAAGCAAGAGACCCAGTACTTC	CAIQGKQETQYF
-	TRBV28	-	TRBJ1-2	TGTGCCAGCAGTGGGGGCAACCATAGGGTCTATGGCTACACCTTC	CASSGGNHRVYGYTF
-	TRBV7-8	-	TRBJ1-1	TGTGCCAGCAGCTTAGCGCTGGGGGCGACTGAAGCTTTCTTT	CASSLALGATEAFF
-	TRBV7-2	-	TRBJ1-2	TGTGCCAGCAGCTTAGGGCAGACTAACTATGGCTACACCTTC	CASSLGQTNYGYTF
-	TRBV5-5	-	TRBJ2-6	TGTGCCAGCAGCCGTGACGGGGCTGGGGCCAACGTCCTGACTTTC	CASSRDGAGANVLTF
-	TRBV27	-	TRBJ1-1	TGTGCCAGCAGTCATTCTAGGGGGGGAGAAGCTTTCTTT	CASSHSRGGEAFF
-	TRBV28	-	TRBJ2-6	TGTGCCAGCAGTCCCCCGAGGTCTGGGGCCAACGTCCTGACTTTC	CASSPPRSGANVLTF
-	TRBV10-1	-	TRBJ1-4	TGCGCCAGCAGTGAGATACGGGTCGCAACTAATGAAAAACTGTTTTTT	CASSEIRVATNEKLFF
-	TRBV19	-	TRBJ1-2	TGTGCCAGTAGTCCCCAGGAAAGGTATGGCTACACCTTC	CASSPQERYGYTF
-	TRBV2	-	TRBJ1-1	TGTGCCAGCAGTGGGGAGCGCCTTTATGGGGCTTTCTTT	CASSGERLYGAFF
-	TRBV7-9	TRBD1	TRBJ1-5	TGTGCCAGCAGCGCGACAGGGGAGGGTCAGCCCCAGCATTTT	CASSATGEGQPQHF
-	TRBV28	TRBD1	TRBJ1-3	TGTGCCAGCAACCCCCTAAATAGACAGGGTAACACCATATATTTT	CASNPLNRQGNTIYF
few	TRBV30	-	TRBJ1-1	TGTGCCTGGAGCCCGGGACTCCGAGCTTTCTTT	CAWSPGLRAFF
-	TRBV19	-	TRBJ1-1	TGTGCCAGTAGTATTTCCGGGGTGTTGGGCACTGAAGCTTTCTTT	CASSISGVLGTEAFF
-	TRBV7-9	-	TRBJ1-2	TGTGCCAGCAGCTTAATGGGCCCAACCTATGGCTACACCTTC	CASSLMGPTYGYTF
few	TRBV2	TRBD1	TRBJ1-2	TGTGCCAGCAGGGGACAGGGGGCCTATGGCTACACCTTC	CASRGQGAYGYTF
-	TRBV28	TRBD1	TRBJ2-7	TGTGCCAGCAGTTTATTGGACAGGACAGGAATCTACGAGCAGTACTTC	CASSLLDRTGIYEQYF
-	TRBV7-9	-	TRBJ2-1	TGTGCCAGCAGCTTAGGGGCAGAGGGCAGTCGGTTCTTC	CASSLGAEGSRFF
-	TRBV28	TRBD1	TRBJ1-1	TGTGCCAGCAGTCCTTTGGGACAGCCGAACACTGAAGCTTTCTTT	CASSPLGQPNTEAFF
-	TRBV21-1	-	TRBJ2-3	TGTGCCAGCAGCAACGTAGCGCGGGAGAGTACAGATACGCAGTATTTT	CASSNVARESTDTQYF
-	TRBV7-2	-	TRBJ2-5	TGTGCCAGCAGCCTCTCGCTAGCTGTGGAAGAGACCCAGTACTTC	CASSLSLAVEETQYF
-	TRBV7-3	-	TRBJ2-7	TGTGCCAGCAGCCGTGGGACAACGGGAGAGCAGTACTTC	CASSRGTTGEQYF
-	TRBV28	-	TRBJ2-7	TGTGCCAGCAGACTTTCCCCTACCTACGAGCAGTACTTC	CASRLSPTYEQYF